The 26 T cell receptor beta chains below come from one sample, sequenced in a study of blood T cell repertoires in COVID-19 (dated by TCRdb to 2020 to 2021). Libraries were built with the immunoSEQ multiplex PCR assay. TCRdb took this table from immuneACCESS and kept in-frame rearrangements with V and J called. Such tables lack part of the clones; where checked against another copy, unresolved V genes explain under half of the gap, and the rest is unexplained. The sample table contains approximately 400,000 clones; only one count was recorded for approximately 80% of them. The top ten clonotypes cover approximately 1% of the sample. What was sequenced was peripheral blood. These receptor sequences come from a human donor with acute or convalescent COVID-19. The donor label of this sample is uncertain.

The chain carries TRBV5-1 and TRBJ2-1; the match to TRBD2 covers 7 bases. This CDR3 has 14 amino acids. Germline assignment: CDR1 SGHRS and CDR2 YFSETQ. Losses at the gene ends were 0 bases for V and 7 bases for J; bases not matched to a gene: 4. CDR3 DNA sequence: TGCGCCAGCAGCTTGGGGTGGGGAGGGAATGAGCAGTTCTTC. Its translation: CASSLGWGGNEQFF.

This clone has a single count. The V and J genes are TRBV5-1 and TRBJ2-5; 8 bases fit TRBD1. Per germline, CDR1 SGHRS and CDR2 YFSETQ. V gave up 1 base and J gave up 6 bases; unmatched junction bases: 11. The CDR3 is made up of 16 amino acids. As DNA, the CDR3 is TGCGCCAGCAGCTTGACCGCTTTCGGACAGGGCAAGACCCAGTACTTC. Translated, it gives CASSLTAFGQGKTQYF. Full variable domain (remainder filled in from reference TRBV5-1 and TRBJ2-5): KAGVTQTPRYLIKTRGQQVTLSCSPISGHRSVSWYQQTPGQGLQFLFEYFSETQRNKGNFPGRFSGRQFSNSRSEMNVSTLELGDSALYLCASSLTAFGQGKTQYFGPGTRLLVL.

This clone was detected many times. This chain links TRBV5-1 with TRBJ2-2, with 8 bases matching TRBD1. This CDR3 is built from 17 residues. CDR1 and CDR2 (germline): SGHRS, YFSETQ. The junction had 10 bases not matched to a gene; V was cut back by 2 bases and J by 4 bases. The CDR3 region has the DNA TGCGCCAGCAGCTTCACGACAGGGGCGCGAAGCACCGGGGAGCTGTTTTTT. This codes for CASSFTTGARSTGELFF.

The chain carries TRBV19 and TRBJ1-5; weak D call: TRBD1 (5 bases). V lost 1 base, J lost 5 bases, and 12 bases lay in between. Germline V CDR1 and CDR2: LNHDA, SQIVND (reference sequence). The CDR3 covers 15 residues. CDR3 protein: CASSIARQGDQPQHF. The CDR3, as DNA: TGTGCCAGTAGTATAGCCCGCCAGGGTGATCAGCCCCAGCATTTT.

In the case of this clone: The sample holds other DNA sequences that translate to the same CDR3. The rearrangement links TRBV6-2 or TRBV6-3 to TRBJ2-7, with 7 bases aligning to TRBD2. V was pared by 6 bases and J by 4 bases, with 3 bases of the junction left unmatched. Germline CDR1 reads MNHEY; CDR2 reads SVGEGT. The CDR3 loop spans 12 amino acids. The CDR3 DNA is TGTGCCAGCAGCCCACTAGCGTACGAGCAGTACTTC. Encoded protein: CASSPLAYEQYF.

The chain uses TRBV19 and TRBJ1-5, with D tentatively TRBD1 (5 bases). This CDR3 has 17 amino acids. Germline CDR1 LNHDA, CDR2 SQIVND (reference sequence). V lost 5 bases and J 1 base, leaving 18 bases between the germline ends. DNA of the CDR3: TGTGCCAGTAGTCCTCTCGCCCCTTCAGGGAGCAATCAGCCCCAGCATTTT. Its protein product is CASSPLAPSGSNQPQHF.

The rearrangement links TRBV30 to TRBJ1-2; tentative D call: TRBD1 (6 bases). The CDR3 has 12 residues. The germline V gene has CDR1 GTSNPN and CDR2 SVGIG (reference sequence). V dropped 4 bases and J dropped 2 bases, with 8 bases sitting between them. CDR3 amino acids: CAWNRENYGYTF. As DNA, the CDR3 is TGTGCCTGGAACAGGGAGAACTATGGCTACACCTTC. The full variable domain, with the rest looked up from reference TRBV30 and TRBJ1-2, is SQTIHQWPATLVQPVGSPLSLECTVEGTSNPNLYWYRQAAGRGLQLLFYSVGIGQISSEVPQNLSASRPQDRQFILSSKKLLLSDSGFYLCAWNRENYGYTFGSGTRLTVV.

The chain has TRBV28 and TRBJ1-2; no reliable D call. The ends were cut back, 6 bases at V and 4 bases at J, with 15 bases in the middle. Germline CDR1 MDHEN, CDR2 SYDVKM. This CDR3 comprises 14 residues. Written as DNA, the CDR3 is TGTGCCAGCAGGGCTCGGGAGAGGCTCTATGGCTACACCTTC. Its translation is CASRARERLYGYTF.

V is TRBV6-2 or TRBV6-3 and J is TRBJ1-5, with D possibly TRBD1 on 6 matching bases. Germline V lookup: CDR1 MNHEY, CDR2 SVGEGT. The V end lost 2 bases, the J end lost 4 bases, and 12 bases lay between the germline ends. This CDR3 is built from 15 residues. Written as DNA, the CDR3 is TGTGCCAGCAGTTACGAAGACAGGCCTAATCAGCCCCAGCATTTT. The encoded protein is CASSYEDRPNQPQHF.

The chain is built from TRBV19 and TRBJ1-5; 10 bases agree with TRBD1. Germline lookup yields CDR1 LNHDA and CDR2 SQIVND (reference sequence). V gave up 6 bases and J gave up 7 bases; unmatched junction bases: 6. CDR3 size: 14 residues. CDR3 nucleotides: TGTGCCAGTAGCCGGGACAGGGGCGGACAGCCCCAGCATTTT. It is translated as CASSRDRGGQPQHF.

The chain uses TRBV11-1 and TRBJ1-1; 7 bases agree with TRBD1. The V gene's germline CDR1 is SGHAT and CDR2 FQDESV (reference sequence). Trimming cost V 5 bases and J 1 base; bases outside gene matches: 4. The length of the CDR3 is 14 residues. DNA of the CDR3: TGTGCCAGCAGCCTACAGGGGACGAACACTGAAGCTTTCTTT. Amino acids: CASSLQGTNTEAFF. Using reference TRBV11-1 and TRBJ1-1 for the parts outside the CDR3, the full variable domain is EAEVAQSPRYKITEKSQAVAFWCDPISGHATLYWYRQILGQGPELLVQFQDESVVDDSQLPKDRFSAERLKGVDSTLKIQPAELGDSAMYLCASSLQGTNTEAFFGQGTRLTVV.

This rearrangement joins TRBV19 to TRBJ1-1; 7 bases agree with TRBD1. CDR1 and CDR2 from the germline V gene are LNHDA and SQIVND (reference sequence). The CDR3 length is 16 residues. V trimming: 4 bases; J trimming: 0 bases; junction bases outside the gene matches: 8. The CDR3: CASSSRQGGLNTEAFF. The CDR3 DNA follows: TGTGCCAGTAGTAGCCGACAGGGTGGTTTGAACACTGAAGCTTTCTTT.

The genes are TRBV11-2 and TRBJ2-1; 9 nucleotides match TRBD2. V dropped 3 bases and J dropped 6; count of bases not matched to a gene: 6. The CDR3 has 15 residues. Germline-derived CDR1 and CDR2 are SGHAT and FQNNGV. Here the CDR3 reads CASSFGAGGPNEQFF. CDR3 coding DNA: TGTGCCAGCAGCTTCGGCGCGGGGGGGCCCAATGAGCAGTTCTTC.

The chain carries TRBV10-2 and TRBJ1-2; TRBD1 is a possible D gene (6 bases). The V end lost 4 bases, the J end lost 9 bases, and 12 bases lay between the germline ends. This CDR3 region has 12 residues. Germline V gives CDR1 WSHSY, CDR2 SAAADI. CDR3: CASSGQDSRYTF. CDR3 DNA sequence: TGCGCCAGCAGTGGGCAGGACAGCCGCTACACCTTC.

This clone was detected only once. The CDR3, as DNA: TGTGCCAGCAGCCGGGGACAGATTAACTATGGCTACACCTTC. It specifies CASSRGQINYGYTF. The rearrangement joins TRBV9 to TRBJ1-2; 7 nucleotides line up with TRBD1. The J segment lost 1 base and the V segment lost 4 bases, leaving 4 bases of the junction unmatched. CDR1 is SGDLS and CDR2 is YYNGEE in the germline V gene. CDR3 length: 14 residues. Based on the CDR3 plus reference TRBV9 and TRBJ1-2, the full variable domain is DSGVTQTPKHLITATGQRVTLRCSPRSGDLSVYWYQQSLDQGLQFLIQYYNGEERAKGNILERFSAQQFPDLHSELNLSSLELGDSALYFCASSRGQINYGYTFGSGTRLTVV.

J is TRBJ2-1 and V is TRBV2; 11 bases align to TRBD2. CDR3 length: 15 amino acids. J was trimmed by 7 bases and V by 2 bases; bases with no gene match: 4. Germline CDR1 reads SNHLY; CDR2 reads FYNNEI. CDR3 protein: CASSEWASGRNEQFF. The CDR3 DNA sequence: TGTGCCAGCAGTGAATGGGCTAGCGGGAGGAATGAGCAGTTCTTC. The full variable domain, with the rest looked up from reference TRBV2 and TRBJ2-1, is EPEVTQTPSHQVTQMGQEVILRCVPISNHLYFYWYRQILGQKVEFLVSFYNNEISEKSEIFDDQFSVERPDGSNFTLKIRSTKLEDSAMYFCASSEWASGRNEQFFGPGTRLTVL.

The chain links TRBV11-2 to TRBJ2-5; D not certain. The CDR3 is 13 residues long. The V gene's germline CDR1 is SGHAT and CDR2 FQNNGV. The V and J ends lost 2 bases and 5 bases respectively, with 9 bases between them. CDR3 sequence (DNA): TGTGCCAGCAGCTTAACCCTCAGGGAGACCCAGTACTTC. Protein: CASSLTLRETQYF.

The V and J genes are TRBV5-6 and TRBJ1-1, with D perhaps matching TRBD1 (5 bases). The germline V gene has CDR1 SGHDT and CDR2 YYEEEE. The CDR3 length is 14 residues. V was pared by 4 bases and J by 4 bases, with 14 bases between. CDR3 region: CASSPQGGATEAFF. CDR3 DNA sequence: TGTGCCAGCAGCCCCCAGGGTGGAGCCACTGAAGCTTTCTTT.

The rearrangement links TRBV5-4 to TRBJ2-3; TRBD2 matches 9 bases. V gave up 4 bases and J gave up 3 bases; unmatched junction bases: 9. Germline CDR1 is SGHNT and CDR2 is YYREEE (reference sequence). The CDR3 spans 16 residues. The CDR3, as DNA: TGTGCCAGCAGCCCCAGACTAGCGGCGGGGACAGATACGCAGTATTTT. Translation gives CASSPRLAAGTDTQYF.

V usage is TRBV18 and J usage is TRBJ1-6; 12 bases agree with TRBD1. The CDR3 consists of 18 residues. Trimming took 4 bases from V and 10 from J; bases not matched to a gene: 14. Germline V gene sequence: CDR1 KGHSH, CDR2 LQKENI. Written as DNA, the CDR3 is TGTGCCAGCTCACAATCCGCACCGGGACAGGGGGCAGGATCACCCCTCCACTTT. Its protein is CASSQSAPGQGAGSPLHF.

J is TRBJ1-2 and V is TRBV6-5, with no clear D. The CDR3 spans 13 residues. CDR1 is MNHEY and CDR2 is SVGAGI in the germline V gene. V lost 1 base and J lost 8, with 11 bases in between. In nucleotides, the CDR3 is TGTGCCAGCAGTTACTTGGGAAGCGGAGGCTACACCTTC. Its translation: CASSYLGSGGYTF.

The rearrangement uses TRBV19 and TRBJ2-2; unclear D gene. The V gene lost 1 base and the J gene lost 1 base, with 10 bases spanning the gap. This CDR3 is 16 amino acids long. Germline CDR1 reads LNHDA; CDR2 reads SQIVND (reference sequence). As DNA, the CDR3 is TGTGCCAGTAGTATAGGGTGGCGCGGGAACACCGGGGAGCTGTTTTTT. It encodes CASSIGWRGNTGELFF.

The chain carries TRBV5-1 and TRBJ2-3, with TRBD1 as a possible D gene (5 bases). The CDR3 sequence is 15 residues long. V lost 0 bases and J 5 bases, leaving 13 bases between the germline ends. CDR1 is SGHRS and CDR2 is YFSETQ in the germline V gene. CDR3: CASSLEPLGVDTQYF. The DNA for the CDR3 is TGCGCCAGCAGCTTGGAACCTCTAGGGGTAGATACGCAGTATTTT. Filled out from reference TRBV5-1 and TRBJ2-3, the complete variable domain reads KAGVTQTPRYLIKTRGQQVTLSCSPISGHRSVSWYQQTPGQGLQFLFEYFSETQRNKGNFPGRFSGRQFSNSRSEMNVSTLELGDSALYLCASSLEPLGVDTQYFGPGTRLTVL.

V is TRBV7-8 and J is TRBJ1-2, with TRBD1 matching 8 bases. Germline V gene data show CDR1 as SGHVS and CDR2 as FQNEAQ. This CDR3 has 17 residues. Trimming at V came to 5 bases and at J to 7 bases, leaving 18 bases not matched to a gene. CDR3 nucleotides: TGTGCCAGCAGCCCGGACAGGGACGAGGCGGTCCAATGTGGCTACACCTTC. Residues: CASSPDRDEAVQCGYTF.

The chain has TRBV28 and TRBJ2-7; a possible D gene is TRBD1 (6 bases). Trimming removed 3 bases at V and 4 bases at J, with 19 bases between. CDR1 is MDHEN, CDR2 SYDVKM, per germline. There are 16 residues in the CDR3. The CDR3: CASSFRTRTGSYEQYF. The CDR3, as DNA: TGTGCCAGCAGTTTCAGAACCCGCACAGGGTCTTACGAGCAGTACTTC.

The chain employs TRBV27 and TRBJ2-5, with D perhaps TRBD1 (6 bases). Germline loops: CDR1 MNHEY, CDR2 SMNVEV (reference sequence). The CDR3 length is 15 residues. The V gene lost 3 bases and the J gene lost 5 bases, with 16 bases spanning the gap. The CDR3 region has the DNA TGTGCCAGCAGTTTCCAGCAGGGGATGGGGGAGACCCAGTACTTC. Translating gives CASSFQQGMGETQYF.